These 28 T cell receptor beta chains share one sample of origin, sequenced in a study of post-analysis software for immune sequencing data. Broader study findings: Patients had higher frequencies than controls of roughly 5 TRBV segments, including TRBV5-6, TRBV5-1 and TRBV20-1.

The antigens of these receptors remain unknown. cDNA libraries of TCR beta carried unique molecular identifiers. TCRdb analysed the PCR reads with MiXCR anew, one entry per CDR3 protein. The repertoire holds roughly 800,000 distinct CDR3 sequences, with 25% to 30% as singletons. The sequenced material came from blood. The receptors derive from a girl aged 5-17 years with multiple sclerosis.

CDR3 DNA sequence: TGCAGTGCTGGCCCACGGGGGCGGGAGACCCAGTACTTC. This encodes CSAGPRGRETQYF. The V gene is TRBV20-1, the J gene TRBJ2-5; TRBD1 or TRBD2 may be the D gene (6 bases each). This CDR3 is 13 amino acids long. Germline values: CDR1 DFQATT, CDR2 SNEGSKA (reference sequence). Trimming shortened V by 5 bases and J by 5 bases, and 15 bases separated the two germline ends.

This clonotype was found a few times. The chain joins TRBV6-5 to TRBJ2-3; D call uncertain. Trimming removed 2 bases at V and 2 bases at J, with 11 bases between. This CDR3 comprises 15 residues. Per germline, CDR1 MNHEY and CDR2 SVGAGI. The CDR3 loop is CASSYLGSPTDTQYF. The CDR3 nucleotides are TGTGCCAGCAGTTACCTTGGTAGTCCCACAGATACGCAGTATTTT.

This chain uses TRBV28 with TRBJ2-1; 9 positions match TRBD2. Trimming at V came to 6 bases and at J to 9 bases, leaving 18 bases not matched to a gene. Germline-derived CDR1 and CDR2 are MDHEN and SYDVKM. This CDR3 has 17 residues. The CDR3 sequence: CASSLTSGLAGLGEQFF. Here the CDR3 DNA reads TGTGCCAGCAGCTTAACATCTGGGCTAGCGGGATTGGGTGAGCAGTTCTTC.

At least ten counts were recorded for this clonotype. This chain's CDR3 is CSVEGASGVSYNEQFF. DNA of the CDR3: TGCAGCGTTGAAGGGGCTAGCGGGGTCTCCTACAATGAGCAGTTCTTC. The chain links TRBV29-1 to TRBJ2-1; TRBD2 aligns across 9 bases. In germline, CDR1 is SQVTM, CDR2 ANQGSEA. The CDR3 has 16 residues. Trimming removed 1 base from V and 0 bases from J; junction bases left unmatched: 4.

The rearrangement links TRBV5-1 to TRBJ2-6; TRBD1 might be the D (6 bases). Trimming took 4 bases from V and 2 from J, leaving 13 bases between them. The CDR3 runs to 16 residues. The germline V gene encodes CDR1 SGHRS and CDR2 YFSETQ. The CDR3 protein is CASSRLQGAGANVLTF. The CDR3 coding sequence is TGCGCCAGCAGCCGACTACAGGGTGCTGGGGCCAACGTCCTGACTTTC.

This clonotype occurred a few times. The CDR3 region is CAISESSGGPRYEQYF. CDR3 nucleotide sequence: TGTGCCATCAGTGAGTCCTCAGGGGGCCCGCGCTACGAGCAGTACTTC. The chain links TRBV10-3 to TRBJ2-7; 8 bases agree with TRBD1. The CDR3 runs 16 residues. The ends lost 0 bases at V and 3 bases at J; junction bases unmatched: 7. The germline V gene encodes CDR1 ENHRY and CDR2 SYGVKD.

This clonotype was found a few times. The rearrangement links TRBV15 to TRBJ2-4, with D tentatively TRBD1 or TRBD2 (6 bases each). The CDR3 is 12 amino acids. Germline CDR1 is LNHNV and CDR2 is YYDKDF (reference sequence). V was shortened by 8 bases and J by 2 bases, with 7 bases between the two germline ends. The CDR3 DNA sequence: TGTGCCACCGGGGGGCCCAAAAACATTCAGTACTTC. It codes for CATGGPKNIQYF.

This clonotype was observed at least ten times. The chain carries TRBV4-3 and TRBJ2-3, with 7 bases matching TRBD2. The germline V gene encodes CDR1 LGHNA and CDR2 YSLEER. The trim removed 3 bases at V and 4 bases at J, leaving 10 bases unmatched. The CDR3 is made up of 16 amino acids. CDR3 sequence: CASSQGEGMVSDTQYF. DNA of the CDR3: TGCGCCAGCAGCCAGGGGGAGGGGATGGTATCAGATACGCAGTATTTT.

In its sample, this clonotype was seen many times. This chain links TRBV7-2 with TRBJ2-1, with D possibly being TRBD2 (6 bases). V was clipped by 5 bases and J by 0 bases, with 17 bases between them. This CDR3 has 17 residues. CDR1 and CDR2 from the germline V gene are SGHTA and FQGNSA. CDR3 residues: CASSRGLRGNSYNEQFF. The CDR3, as DNA: TGTGCCAGCAGCCGAGGGCTGCGGGGCAACTCCTACAATGAGCAGTTCTTC.

DNA for the CDR3: TGTGCCAGCAGCACCAAGCCCCGCGCGGCCGAGCAGTACTTC. Amino acid sequence: CASSTKPRAAEQYF. The chain combines TRBV11-2 with TRBJ2-4; D is unclear. The J call may be incorrect, as the DNA end agrees better with TRBJ2-7. This CDR3 contains 14 residues. Germline V gene sequence: CDR1 SGHAT, CDR2 FQNNGV.

This clonotype occurred a few times. The V and J genes are TRBV27 and TRBJ2-5; D is tentatively TRBD1 or TRBD2 (6 bases each). Near its end, the DNA agrees better with TRBJ2-7, so the J call may be wrong. Germline V gene lookup returns CDR1 MNHEY and CDR2 SMNVEV (reference sequence). The CDR3 is made up of 15 amino acids. CDR3 nucleotide sequence: TGTGCCAGCAGCCCAAACGCCGGGGGCGGATACGAGCAGTACTTC. This gives the protein CASSPNAGGGYEQYF.

This clonotype came up a few times. The chain recombines TRBV7-2 with TRBJ2-1; 9 nucleotides match TRBD2. V gave up 3 bases and J gave up 7 bases; unmatched junction bases: 7. This CDR3 comprises 15 residues. Per germline, CDR1 SGHTA and CDR2 FQGNSA. CDR3 amino acids: CASSLEAGGGNEQFF. CDR3 DNA: TGTGCCAGCAGCTTGGAAGCGGGAGGAGGGAATGAGCAGTTCTTC.

This clonotype was counted a few times. The chain joins TRBV7-7 to TRBJ2-5, with 10 bases lining up with TRBD1. The V and J ends lost 1 base and 5 bases, in that order; junction bases with no gene match: 4. This CDR3 has 15 amino acids. Germline CDR1 reads SSHAT; CDR2 reads FNYEAQ (reference sequence). The CDR3 sequence is CASSLEGTGAETQYF. For the CDR3, the DNA is TGTGCCAGCAGCTTAGAAGGGACAGGGGCCGAGACCCAGTACTTC.

Only a few counts were recorded for this clonotype. The genes are TRBV20-1 and TRBJ2-1; 13 bases are a match to TRBD2. CDR1 is DFQATT and CDR2 is SNEGSKA in the germline V gene (reference sequence). This CDR3 has 15 amino acids. V lost 6 bases, J lost 4 bases, and 6 bases stayed unmatched. CDR3 sequence (DNA): TGCAGTGCCCCAAGGGGACTAGCGGGATACAATGAGCAGTTCTTC. Protein product: CSAPRGLAGYNEQFF.

V usage is TRBV27 and J usage is TRBJ2-3, with TRBD1 identical over 8 bases. The CDR3 covers 16 residues. Germline-derived CDR1 and CDR2 are MNHEY and SMNVEV (reference sequence). The V gene end was trimmed by 3 bases and the J gene end by 1 base; junction bases not matched to a gene: 6. The CDR3 protein is CASSFLGTGGTDTQYF. CDR3 nucleotide sequence: TGTGCCAGCAGTTTCCTAGGGACAGGTGGCACAGATACGCAGTATTTT.

This clonotype was found a few times. The chain uses TRBV9 and TRBJ1-2; no reliable D call. The CDR3 spans 15 residues. V gave up 2 bases and J gave up 0 bases, with 11 bases separating them. CDR1 and CDR2 from the germline V gene are SGDLS and YYNGEE. The CDR3 DNA reads TGTGCCAGCAGCGTCTCCGGACTTTCTAACTATGGCTACACCTTC. Residues: CASSVSGLSNYGYTF.

This clonotype was detected a few times. The chain carries TRBV20-1 and TRBJ2-1, with TRBD2 identical over 10 bases. The CDR3 is made up of 12 amino acids. Looked up from germline, CDR1 is DFQATT and CDR2 is SNEGSKA (reference sequence). The V gene end was trimmed by 3 bases and the J gene end by 15 bases; junction bases not matched to a gene: 8. CDR3 sequence: CSARRSGRAPFF. CDR3 DNA sequence: TGCAGTGCTAGGAGGAGCGGGAGGGCCCCGTTCTTC.

This chain uses TRBV24-1 with TRBJ1-2; D not certain. In germline, CDR1 is KGHDR, CDR2 SFDVKD. The CDR3 is made up of 14 amino acids. V was trimmed by 4 bases and J by 2 bases, leaving 10 bases between them. In nucleotides, the CDR3 is TGTGCCACCAGTGACCAGCGTCGGAACTATGGCTACACCTTC. This sequence encodes CATSDQRRNYGYTF.

The chain employs TRBV29-1 and TRBJ2-6; either TRBD1 or TRBD2 may supply D (5 bases each). The CDR3 has 15 residues. CDR1 is SQVTM, CDR2 ANQGSEA, per germline. V was cut by 6 bases and J by 0 bases, with 12 bases left in between. In nucleotides, the CDR3 is TGCAGCGTCCTGGGGGTGGGCTCTGGGGCCAACGTCCTGACTTTC. Its protein product is CSVLGVGSGANVLTF.

The rearrangement links TRBV28 to TRBJ2-7; D call uncertain. Germline loops: CDR1 MDHEN, CDR2 SYDVKM. This CDR3 is built from 14 residues. Trimming left V 8 bases short and J 2 bases short, with 16 bases between. CDR3 protein: CASYGPADTYEQYF. CDR3 nucleotides: TGTGCCAGCTACGGTCCTGCCGACACCTACGAGCAGTACTTC.

CDR3 protein: CSVGRLAEGDTQYF. The CDR3 DNA reads TGCAGCGTTGGGAGGTTAGCCGAGGGCGATACGCAGTATTTT. J is TRBJ2-3 and V is TRBV29-1; maybe TRBD2 (5 bases). The germline gives CDR1 SQVTM, CDR2 ANQGSEA. Trimming pared 4 bases from V and 6 bases from J, leaving 17 bases between. The CDR3 extends over 14 amino acids.

V gene TRBV28 combines with J gene TRBJ1-5, with 7 bases that match TRBD1. The V gene's germline CDR1 is MDHEN and CDR2 SYDVKM. Losses at the gene ends were 1 base for V and 2 bases for J; bases not matched to a gene: 8. This CDR3 is 17 amino acids long. CDR3 sequence reads: CASSLYRGGLGNQPQHF. As DNA, the CDR3 is TGTGCCAGCAGTTTATACAGGGGAGGACTCGGCAATCAGCCCCAGCATTTT. Looking up the rest from reference TRBV28 and TRBJ1-5 gives the full variable domain: DVKVTQSSRYLVKRTGEKVFLECVQDMDHENMFWYRQDPGLGLRLIYFSYDVKMKEKGDIPEGYSVSREKKERFSLILESASTNQTSMYLCASSLYRGGLGNQPQHFGDGTRLSIL.

This clonotype was recorded a few times. The chain joins TRBV6-4 to TRBJ1-4; D call uncertain. V was trimmed by 4 bases and J by 4 bases, leaving 7 bases between them. In germline, CDR1 is MRHNA, CDR2 SNTAGT. The CDR3 totals 13 residues. The CDR3 sequence is CASSVNFNEKLFF. In nucleotides, the CDR3 is TGTGCCAGCAGTGTTAACTTTAATGAAAAACTGTTTTTT.

The chain carries TRBV20-1 and TRBJ2-1, with TRBD2 matching over 8 bases. Per the germline V gene, CDR1 is DFQATT and CDR2 is SNEGSKA (reference sequence). Trimming cost V 0 bases and J 8 bases; bases outside gene matches: 9. This CDR3 is built from 15 residues. Here the CDR3 DNA reads TGCAGTGCTAGAGATCCGGGACTAGAGTACGATGAGCAGTTCTTC. Protein: CSARDPGLEYDEQFF.

This clonotype was detected ten times or more. The genes are TRBV29-1 and TRBJ2-7; 8 positions match TRBD2. This CDR3 contains 15 residues. From germline, CDR1 is SQVTM and CDR2 ANQGSEA. V shed 5 bases, J shed 3 bases, and the junction held 12 bases outside the gene matches. The CDR3 here is CSVSVALAGFYEQYF. CDR3 DNA sequence: TGCAGCGTTTCGGTGGCATTAGCGGGATTCTACGAGCAGTACTTC.

V gene TRBV12-3 or TRBV12-4 combines with J gene TRBJ2-4; 9 bases align to TRBD2. The junction had 13 bases not matched to a gene; V was cut back by 7 bases and J by 3 bases. CDR3 length: 17 residues. The CDR3 DNA reads TGTGCCAGCACCGTCTACGCGGGGGGGCTCGACAAAAACATTCAGTACTTC. It translates to CASTVYAGGLDKNIQYF.

The chain links TRBV7-2 to TRBJ2-7; 8 nucleotides match TRBD2. Germline loops: CDR1 SGHTA, CDR2 FQGNSA. Unmatched junction bases numbered 15, after V lost 2 bases and J lost 0 bases. The CDR3 spans 19 residues. The CDR3 is CASSLQSSGPIPSSYEQYF. As DNA, the CDR3 is TGTGCCAGCAGCTTACAATCTAGCGGGCCTATTCCGAGCTCCTACGAGCAGTACTTC.

The chain links TRBV20-1 to TRBJ2-1; D gene ambiguous. This CDR3 has 14 amino acids. With 3 bases removed from V and 5 bases from J, the gap between germline ends came to 14 bases. The germline V gene has CDR1 DFQATT and CDR2 SNEGSKA (reference sequence). CDR3 sequence (DNA): TGCAGTGCTAGTCGGGCTAATGCTAACAATGAGCAGTTCTTC. This gives the protein CSASRANANNEQFF.